The next 11 T cell receptor beta chains were all read from a single sample in a study of OX40 agonist ivuxolimab in advanced cancers. Profiled with immunoSEQ multiplex PCR; TCRdb holds only in-frame clones, not every one. Of some 64,000 clones in the sample, around nine tenths were seen once. The sequencing used CD4+ or CD8+ T cells sorted from blood, collected in a trial of the OX40 agonist ivuxolimab. These TCRs come from an adult with an advanced solid tumor such as melanoma, head and neck, liver or kidney cancer.

J is TRBJ2-5 and V is TRBV19; D remains ambiguous. The CDR3 is 13 amino acids. Germline CDR1 reads LNHDA; CDR2 reads SQIVND (reference sequence). Trimming took off 6 bases at V and 3 bases at J, with 11 bases between the two ends. CDR3 amino acids: CASRADKEETQYF. The CDR3 DNA is TGTGCCAGTAGGGCCGACAAGGAAGAGACCCAGTACTTC.

The rearrangement links TRBV4-1 to TRBJ2-5; D is unresolved. V lost 3 bases and J lost 5, with 13 bases in between. The CDR3 covers 14 residues. Germline V gene lookup returns CDR1 MGHRA and CDR2 YSYEKL. The CDR3 sequence is CASSQASPPETQYF. The DNA for the CDR3 is TGCGCCAGCAGCCAGGCGTCCCCTCCGGAGACCCAGTACTTC.

V usage is TRBV20-1 and J usage is TRBJ2-7; D is undetermined. Germline assignment: CDR1 DFQATT and CDR2 SNEGSKA (reference sequence). The CDR3 contains 11 residues. The germline V and J ends were trimmed by 1 base and 2 bases, with 3 bases remaining between them. CDR3 region: CSARGTYEQYF. Written as DNA, the CDR3 is TGCAGTGCTAGAGGGACCTACGAGCAGTACTTC.

The chain combines TRBV6-5 with TRBJ1-2; D gene uncertain. There are 13 residues in the CDR3. V was cut by 5 bases and J by 4 bases, with 11 bases left in between. Germline V lookup: CDR1 MNHEY, CDR2 SVGAGI. The CDR3 protein is CASSESQRYGYTF. CDR3 nucleotide sequence: TGTGCCAGCAGTGAAAGCCAGCGCTATGGCTACACCTTC.

This chain links TRBV11-2 with TRBJ2-5, with a tentative D call TRBD2 (7 bases). The germline V and J ends were trimmed by 7 bases and 7 bases, with 16 bases remaining between them. Germline assignment: CDR1 SGHAT and CDR2 FQNNGV. This CDR3 spans 13 amino acids. The DNA of the CDR3 is TGTGCCAGCACTCCTCGGGGGGCGGTGACCCAGTACTTC. Translated: CASTPRGAVTQYF.

The CDR3 sequence is CAILGLFNTEAFF. CDR3 DNA sequence: TGTGCCATCCTGGGACTTTTTAACACTGAAGCTTTCTTT. The chain joins TRBV28 to TRBJ1-1; maybe TRBD1 (5 bases). This CDR3 has 13 residues. V shed 10 bases and J shed 2 bases, with 14 bases lying between them. Germline CDR1 is MDHEN and CDR2 is SYDVKM.

The chain uses TRBV29-1 and TRBJ1-4; 9 bases align to TRBD1. J was trimmed by 7 bases and V by 7 bases; bases with no gene match: 7. Germline V lookup: CDR1 SQVTM, CDR2 ANQGSEA. The CDR3 contains 13 residues. The CDR3 region is CSAEDRGGEKLFF. CDR3 DNA: TGCAGCGCCGAGGACAGGGGTGGTGAAAAACTGTTTTTT.

The rearrangement uses TRBV19 and TRBJ2-7; either TRBD1 or TRBD2 may supply D (5 bases each). Germline V gives CDR1 LNHDA, CDR2 SQIVND (reference sequence). The V gene lost 0 bases and the J gene lost 2 bases, with 14 bases spanning the gap. CDR3 length equals 16 residues. The CDR3 DNA reads TGTGCCAGTAGTATAGATCAAGGGGTAGCGACCTACGAGCAGTACTTC. It yields the protein CASSIDQGVATYEQYF.

The chain uses TRBV10-3 and TRBJ2-5; 10 bases are a match to TRBD2. Germline trimming cut 6 bases from V and 1 base from J; bases unmatched to any gene: 5. Germline CDR1 is ENHRY and CDR2 is SYGVKD. The CDR3 totals 15 residues. In DNA, the CDR3 is TGTGCCATCAGCTCTAGCGGGGGAGCCCAAGAGACCCAGTACTTC. Translation: CAISSSGGAQETQYF.

The rearrangement joins TRBV28 to TRBJ1-2; D may be TRBD1 (5 bases). This CDR3 contains 12 residues. From germline, CDR1 is MDHEN and CDR2 SYDVKM. Trimming stripped 5 bases from V and 4 bases from J, with 8 bases between. CDR3 sequence: CASSPGGYGYTF. CDR3 DNA: TGTGCCAGCAGTCCCGGGGGCTATGGCTACACCTTC.

V and J are TRBV6-5 and TRBJ1-4; TRBD1 is a possible D gene (6 bases). V lost 6 bases to trimming and J lost 8 bases, with 16 bases between them. This CDR3 region has 14 residues. CDR1 is MNHEY and CDR2 is SVGAGI in the germline V gene. The CDR3 bases are TGTGCCAGCAGACCACAGGGACCGAGGGAAAAACTGTTTTTT. Encoded protein: CASRPQGPREKLFF.